The 19 T cell receptor beta chains listed next were all sequenced from one sample in a study of human T cells and chemical hapten exposure (dated by TCRdb to the early 2020s). Taken with the paper, the label for time point translates to: patch test 1, 2 weeks after DPC sensitization. Taken with the paper, the label for treatment or condition translates to: therapeutic diphenylcyclopropenone sensitization with weekly scalp DPC. The library relied on RACE. The data were produced on a NextSeq 500. TCRdb's own reprocessing of the public reads used fastp at Q25 and MiXCR and kept productive beta chains. Rows are combined by CDR3 protein, so each entry shows the most common genes and DNA. This sample has some 180,000 distinct CDR3 sequences in its table, and around 24% of those were observed once. The top ten clonotypes cover less than 7% of the sample. Sequenced material: whole blood, taken in connection with sensitization to the hapten diphenylcyclopropenone (DPC). The receptors here all came from a woman aged 45-65 years with alopecia areata. Some clones in this sample may be carry-over from other donors' samples.

The rearrangement joins TRBV2 to TRBJ2-1, with 8 bases identical to TRBD1. The CDR3 has 14 amino acids. The germline CDR1 and CDR2 sequences are SNHLY and FYNNEI. J lost 9 bases, V lost 6 bases, and 10 bases had no gene match. This CDR3 is CASRLRQGSGEQFF. CDR3 nucleotide sequence: TGTGCCAGCAGACTCCGACAGGGGTCGGGTGAGCAGTTCTTC.

This clonotype occurred a few times. The J gene is TRBJ1-1, the V gene TRBV9; D is ambiguous. Germline values: CDR1 SGDLS, CDR2 YYNGEE. The CDR3 spans 14 residues. Trimming removed 4 bases from V and 2 bases from J, with 12 bases in between. The CDR3: CASSLLRENTEAFF. As DNA, the CDR3 is TGTGCCAGCAGCCTATTAAGAGAAAACACTGAAGCTTTCTTT. The whole variable domain, remainder taken from reference TRBV9 and TRBJ1-1, is DSGVTQTPKHLITATGQRVTLRCSPRSGDLSVYWYQQSLDQGLQFLIQYYNGEERAKGNILERFSAQQFPDLHSELNLSSLELGDSALYFCASSLLRENTEAFFGQGTRLTVV.

The V gene is TRBV5-1, the J gene TRBJ2-1, with 12 nucleotides matching TRBD2. This CDR3 contains 15 residues. CDR1 and CDR2 (germline): SGHRS, YFSETQ. Trimming at V came to 7 bases and at J to 3 bases, leaving 5 bases not matched to a gene. The CDR3 DNA sequence: TGCGCCAGCGGCGCGACTAGCGGGAGCTACAATGAGCAGTTCTTC. Translation gives CASGATSGSYNEQFF.

This chain connects TRBV10-3 to TRBJ2-7; the D is unclear. V shed 3 bases and J shed 4 bases, with 7 bases lying between them. The CDR3 sequence is 12 residues long. Per germline, CDR1 ENHRY and CDR2 SYGVKD. The CDR3 is CAISDTTYEQYF. CDR3 sequence (DNA): TGTGCCATCAGTGACACGACTTACGAGCAGTACTTC.

This clonotype was observed a few times. In DNA, the CDR3 is TGTGCCAGCAGCAAAGAGTGGCGGGAGGGCGCCGGGGAGCTGTTTTTT. Its translation: CASSKEWREGAGELFF. V gene TRBV21-1 combines with J gene TRBJ2-2; the listed D gene, TRBD2, was not tested against the DNA. TRBV21-1 is a recognized pseudogene. There are 16 residues in the CDR3.

This chain links TRBV5-1 with TRBJ2-2; no clear D. CDR3 length: 15 residues. V was clipped by 0 bases and J by 5 bases, with 11 bases between them. Germline assignment: CDR1 SGHRS and CDR2 YFSETQ. In DNA form, the CDR3 reads TGCGCCAGCAGCTTGGCACAGCTAGGAACCGGGGAGCTGTTTTTT. Its protein is CASSLAQLGTGELFF.

The J gene is TRBJ2-7, the V gene TRBV4-2; D unclear. The CDR3 has 13 amino acids. Per germline, CDR1 LGHNA and CDR2 YNFKEQ. With 1 base removed from V and 4 bases from J, the gap between germline ends came to 8 bases. Here the CDR3 reads CASSQGGLYEQYF. CDR3 nucleotide sequence: TGTGCCAGCAGCCAAGGAGGCTTATACGAGCAGTACTTC.

The genes are TRBV29-1 and TRBJ2-1, with TRBD2 identical over 7 bases. The germline CDR1 and CDR2 sequences are SQVTM and ANQGSEA. V gave up 4 bases and J gave up 1 base; unmatched junction bases: 7. The CDR3 is 15 amino acids. The DNA of the CDR3 is TGCAGCGTTGCTATGCGGGAGAGGTCCTACAATGAGCAGTTCTTC. This encodes CSVAMRERSYNEQFF.

This clonotype was detected only a few times. This chain links TRBV7-9 with TRBJ2-5; TRBD1 agrees at 8 bases. The CDR3 loop spans 14 amino acids. In germline, CDR1 is SEHNR, CDR2 FQNEAQ (reference sequence). V lost 8 bases to trimming and J lost 5 bases; unmatched junction nucleotides: 10. CDR3 protein: CASRSGTGGETQYF. The DNA of the CDR3 is TGTGCCAGCCGCTCCGGGACAGGCGGGGAGACCCAGTACTTC.

This clonotype has more than one count but fewer than ten. The CDR3 spells CASSLDGAGIQPQHF. The CDR3, as DNA: TGCGCCAGCAGCTTGGACGGGGCCGGCATTCAGCCCCAGCATTTT. The chain has TRBV5-1 and TRBJ1-5, with D possibly being TRBD1 (5 bases). The CDR3 totals 15 residues. Per germline, CDR1 SGHRS and CDR2 YFSETQ. V was clipped by 0 bases and J by 6 bases, with 13 bases between them. The whole variable domain, remainder taken from reference TRBV5-1 and TRBJ1-5, is KAGVTQTPRYLIKTRGQQVTLSCSPISGHRSVSWYQQTPGQGLQFLFEYFSETQRNKGNFPGRFSGRQFSNSRSEMNVSTLELGDSALYLCASSLDGAGIQPQHFGDGTRLSIL.

In its sample, this clonotype was seen a few times. The chain combines TRBV7-2 with TRBJ1-5; TRBD1 matches 7 bases. V gave up 2 bases and J gave up 7 bases; unmatched junction bases: 8. Germline V gene lookup returns CDR1 SGHTA and CDR2 FQGNSA. This CDR3 has 15 residues. The CDR3 sequence: CASSLNPTGLQPQHF. The CDR3 bases are TGTGCCAGCAGCTTAAACCCGACAGGGCTCCAGCCCCAGCATTTT. Looking up the rest from reference TRBV7-2 and TRBJ1-5 gives the full variable domain: GAGVSQSPSNKVTEKGKDVELRCDPISGHTALYWYRQSLGQGLEFLIYFQGNSAPDKSGLPSDRFSAERTGGSVSTLTIQRTQQEDSAVYLCASSLNPTGLQPQHFGDGTRLSIL.

V is TRBV5-1 and J is TRBJ2-7; 14 nucleotides agree with TRBD2. The CDR3 consists of 15 residues. Losses at the gene ends were 4 bases for V and 5 bases for J; bases not matched to a gene: 5. Germline-derived CDR1 and CDR2 are SGHRS and YFSETQ. The CDR3 loop is CASSHGLAGGHEQYF. The CDR3 DNA follows: TGCGCCAGCAGCCACGGACTAGCGGGAGGCCACGAGCAGTACTTC.

The V and J genes are TRBV29-1 and TRBJ1-1; no reliable D call. Trimming pared 4 bases from V and 0 bases from J, leaving 12 bases between. Looked up from germline, CDR1 is SQVTM and CDR2 is ANQGSEA. The CDR3 runs to 14 residues. The CDR3 reads CSVGWLGVNTEAFF. Here the CDR3 DNA reads TGCAGCGTTGGGTGGTTGGGTGTGAACACTGAAGCTTTCTTT.

In this sample, this clonotype turned up many times. The rearrangement uses TRBV6-6 and TRBJ1-6; perhaps TRBD1 as D (6 bases). The CDR3 runs to 16 residues. Germline V CDR1 and CDR2: MNHNY, SVGAGI (reference sequence). Trimming removed 6 bases at V and 0 bases at J, with 12 bases between. CDR3 DNA sequence: TGTGCCAGCAGGAGGGGGGGAAGCTCCTATAATTCACCCCTCCACTTT. Translating it yields CASRRGGSSYNSPLHF.

In this sample, this clonotype turned up a few times. This chain's CDR3 is CASRKTSGRWADTQYF. As DNA, the CDR3 is TGTGCCAGCAGAAAGACTAGCGGGAGGTGGGCAGATACGCAGTATTTT. The V and J genes are TRBV7-6 and TRBJ2-3; 13 nucleotides agree with TRBD2. Germline loops: CDR1 SGHVS, CDR2 FNYEAQ. J gave up 4 bases and V 6 bases, and 7 bases lay outside the gene matches. The CDR3 length is 16 residues.

The chain joins TRBV6-1 to TRBJ1-4, with 7 bases fitting TRBD1. The ends lost 5 bases at V and 0 bases at J; junction bases unmatched: 3. CDR1 is MNHNS, CDR2 SASEGT, per germline. This CDR3 comprises 15 residues. The CDR3 protein is CASSRTGATNEKLFF. The DNA of the CDR3 is TGTGCCAGCAGTCGTACAGGGGCAACTAATGAAAAACTGTTTTTT.

This clonotype came up many times. Here the CDR3 DNA reads TGTGCCAGCAGACCTATCGTCGGCCCAGCACACAATGAGCAGTTCTTC. It yields the protein CASRPIVGPAHNEQFF. This chain joins TRBV11-2 and TRBJ2-1, with unresolved D. The CDR3 totals 16 residues. Trimming took off 6 bases at V and 5 bases at J, with 20 bases between the two ends. Germline values: CDR1 SGHAT, CDR2 FQNNGV.

The V and J genes are TRBV6-1 and TRBJ2-1; 14 bases align to TRBD2. With V trimmed by 4 bases and J by 6 bases, 5 bases remained unmatched. The CDR3 runs to 16 residues. The germline gives CDR1 MNHNS, CDR2 SASEGT. The CDR3 loop reads CASSALTSGRGNEQFF. CDR3 bases: TGTGCCAGCAGTGCGCTGACTAGCGGGAGGGGCAATGAGCAGTTCTTC.

This rearrangement joins TRBV20-1 to TRBJ2-3; D remains ambiguous. The CDR3 is 14 amino acids. V shed 2 bases and J shed 2 bases, with 11 bases lying between them. Germline loops: CDR1 DFQATT, CDR2 SNEGSKA (reference sequence). The CDR3 is CSARRSATTDTQYF. In nucleotides, the CDR3 is TGCAGTGCTAGAAGGTCCGCGACCACAGATACGCAGTATTTT.